These 22 T cell receptor beta chains were sequenced from one sample in a study of molecular identifiers for immune sequencing clone quantification. Via MiXCR, TCRdb re-called the PCR reads, giving one row per CDR3 protein. The sample consists of 79,000 or so distinct CDR3 sequences, more than 20% of them appearing once. Sequences were obtained from naive CD8+ T cells from blood, with Jurkat cell RNA spiked in. Subset given: FACS-sorted CD8+CD4-CCR7+CD45RA+ naive T cells. The receptors originated from a human donor in good health. Some libraries in this study had Jurkat cell RNA spiked in.

This clonotype turned up a few times. This chain connects TRBV5-4 to TRBJ2-5; D not certain. V was trimmed by 0 bases and J by 4 bases, leaving 10 bases between them. The CDR3 is 14 residues long. The germline CDR1 and CDR2 sequences are SGHNT and YYREEE (reference sequence). CDR3 in amino acids: CASSLDEGIETQYF. CDR3 DNA: TGTGCCAGCAGCTTGGATGAAGGGATAGAGACCCAGTACTTC.

The chain couples TRBV4-3 to TRBJ1-1, with 7 bases fitting TRBD1. The germline gives CDR1 LGHNA, CDR2 YSLEER. Trimming cost V 11 bases and J 0 bases; bases outside gene matches: 12. The CDR3 has 15 residues. Here the CDR3 reads CARTQGDTMNTEAFF. In DNA form, the CDR3 reads TGCGCCCGCACCCAGGGGGACACAATGAACACTGAAGCTTTCTTT.

The rearrangement uses TRBV11-2 and TRBJ2-7; D not certain. Deletions cut 4 bases from V and 2 bases from J, with 15 bases between. The CDR3 loop spans 15 amino acids. Germline CDR1 and CDR2: SGHAT and FQNNGV. The CDR3 protein is CASSSASAPTYEQYF. CDR3 DNA sequence: TGTGCCAGCAGCTCGGCGTCGGCTCCGACCTACGAGCAGTACTTC.

Concerning this clonotype: The junction shows a germline mismatch at one end, possibly a read error. The V call is TRBV7-2, the J call TRBJ2-5; D possibly corresponds to TRBD1 (5 bases). Germline V gene data show CDR1 as SGHTA and CDR2 as FQGNSA. The CDR3 covers 17 residues. The CDR3 reads CASSLVGQWAYLESQYF. The DNA of the CDR3 is TGTGCCAGCAGCTTAGTGGGGCAGTGGGCTTACCTAGAGAGCCAGTACTTC.

V gene TRBV3-2 combines with J gene TRBJ1-1; the D segment call TRBD1 is taken from the table without a DNA check. TRBV3-2 is recorded as a pseudogene. This CDR3 spans 18 amino acids. CDR3 loop: CASSLLFDPCLRDTEAFF. CDR3 DNA: TGTGCCAGCAGCCTGCTATTTGACCCTTGTCTGAGGGACACTGAAGCTTTCTTT.

Turning to this clonotype: With a much larger clone just one base away, this may be a read error. J is TRBJ2-7 and V is TRBV30; 8 bases align to TRBD1. Germline CDR1 and CDR2: GTSNPN and SVGIG (reference sequence). The CDR3 contains 12 residues. The CDR3 protein is CVWSYRGYEQYF. CDR3 DNA sequence: TGTGTCTGGAGTTACAGGGGGTACGAGCAGTACTTC.

This clonotype was detected ten times or more. The chain has TRBV3-1 and TRBJ2-5; 7 bases map to TRBD2. This CDR3 region has 15 residues. V shed 1 base and J 5 bases; nucleotides not matched to a gene: 7. In germline, CDR1 is LGHDT, CDR2 YNNKEL (reference sequence). For the CDR3, the DNA is TGTGCCAGCAGCCAAGGAGACTGGCGGGAGGAGACCCAGTACTTC. It is translated as CASSQGDWREETQYF.

This chain connects TRBV24-1 to TRBJ2-2; a possible D gene is TRBD1 (6 bases). Looked up from germline, CDR1 is KGHDR and CDR2 is SFDVKD. V dropped 3 bases and J dropped 0 bases, with 10 bases sitting between them. CDR3 length equals 16 residues. The CDR3 DNA sequence: TGTGCCACCAGTGATCGTGGACAGTCGAACACCGGGGAGCTGTTTTTT. Encoded protein: CATSDRGQSNTGELFF.

This clonotype was seen ten or more times. V is TRBV6-5 and J is TRBJ1-5, with D perhaps TRBD1 (6 bases). Germline V gene sequence: CDR1 MNHEY, CDR2 SVGAGI. This CDR3 has 14 residues. V was trimmed by 5 bases and J by 6 bases, leaving 14 bases between them. DNA of the CDR3: TGTGCCAGCAGTATAAAACAGGGAATTCAGCCCCAGCATTTT. Translating gives CASSIKQGIQPQHF.

This clonotype was counted ten times or more. V and J are TRBV7-8 and TRBJ2-5; 10 nucleotides line up with TRBD2. Looked up from germline, CDR1 is SGHVS and CDR2 is FQNEAQ. The J segment lost 3 bases and the V segment lost 2 bases, leaving 0 bases of the junction unmatched. CDR3 length equals 14 residues. In DNA form, the CDR3 reads TGTGCCAGCAGCTTACTAGCGGGGGAAGAGACCCAGTACTTC. It is translated as CASSLLAGEETQYF. Full variable domain (outside the CDR3, taken from reference TRBV7-8 and TRBJ2-5): GAGVSQSPRYKVAKRGQDVALRCDPISGHVSLFWYQQALGQGPEFLTYFQNEAQLDKSGLPSDRFFAERPEGSVSTLKIQRTQQEDSAVYLCASSLLAGEETQYFGPGTRLLVL.

This clonotype was seen a handful of times. A much larger clone lies one base from this, so it may be a read error. This chain connects TRBV29-1 to TRBJ2-1, with 8 bases that match TRBD1. This CDR3 contains 16 residues. The germline CDR1 and CDR2 sequences are SQVTM and ANQGSEA. The DNA of the CDR3 is TGCGGCGTTGTTCGGCTCCGGACAGGGCTGCGGGATGAGCAGTTCTTC. This translates into CGVVRLRTGLRDEQFF.

With respect to this clonotype: The junction and the germline gene differ at one end; a read error may be behind it. This chain connects TRBV29-1 to TRBJ1-1, with D unresolved. This CDR3 is 13 amino acids long. CDR1 is SQVTM and CDR2 is ANQGSEA in the germline V gene. CDR3: CSVEVEGCAEALF. CDR3 DNA sequence: TGCAGCGTTGAAGTGGAGGGTTGTGCTGAAGCTCTCTTT.

This clonotype was observed a handful of times. The junction departs from the called germline gene at one end, perhaps through a read error. The chain combines TRBV7-9 with TRBJ2-7, with D tentatively TRBD1 or TRBD2 (5 bases each). CDR1 and CDR2 from the germline V gene are SEHNR and FQNEAQ (reference sequence). The CDR3 has 18 residues. The CDR3 sequence is CASSLEQEVVYPVGGLTF. The CDR3 DNA reads as TGTGCCAGCAGCTTAGAACAGGAAGTCGTCTATCCGGTCGGAGGTCTGACCTTC.

The V call is TRBV19, the J call TRBJ1-5; 8 bases line up with TRBD1. This CDR3 is built from 13 residues. V lost 6 bases, J lost 7 bases, and 5 bases stayed unmatched. Germline assignment: CDR1 LNHDA and CDR2 SQIVND (reference sequence). The CDR3 here is CASSGTGRQPQHF. In nucleotides, the CDR3 is TGTGCCAGTAGCGGGACAGGACGGCAGCCCCAGCATTTT.

The chain carries TRBV12-3 or TRBV12-4 and TRBJ1-4; D may be TRBD1 (6 bases). The ends were cut back, 6 bases at V and 5 bases at J, with 19 bases in the middle. The CDR3 loop spans 16 amino acids. CDR3 coding DNA: TGTGCCAGCAGCCCCAATAGGGGGGAGGGAAATGAAAAACTGTTTTTT. Its protein is CASSPNRGEGNEKLFF.

This clonotype has a handful of counts. The CDR3 DNA follows: TGTGCCACGGGACAGGGGGCTTTAGAGCAGTACTTC. Its protein is CATGQGALEQYF. The chain links TRBV25-1 to TRBJ2-7; 12 bases match TRBD1. The CDR3 runs to 12 residues. Trimming removed 10 bases from V and 7 bases from J; junction bases left unmatched: 5. The germline CDR1 and CDR2 sequences are MGHDK and SYGVNS.

In the case of this clonotype: A read error may explain this, as a much larger clone is one base away. The chain joins TRBV7-2 to TRBJ2-4, with a tentative D call TRBD1 (6 bases). Per the germline V gene, CDR1 is SGHTA and CDR2 is FQGNSA. The CDR3 consists of 15 residues. CDR3 bases: TGTGCCAGCAGCAACCCACAGGGACCAGAAAACATTCGGTACTTC. It codes for CASSNPQGPENIRYF.

There are a few counts of this clonotype. The V and J genes are TRBV3-1 and TRBJ1-1, with D perhaps TRBD1 (5 bases). CDR1 LGHDT and CDR2 YNNKEL come from the germline V gene (reference sequence). The V end lost 0 bases, the J end lost 5 bases, and 13 bases lay between the germline ends. CDR3 length: 15 amino acids. The CDR3 DNA follows: TGTGCCAGCAGCCAAGATTCAGGGTCTGGGACTGAAGCTTTCTTT. This translates into CASSQDSGSGTEAFF. Looking up the rest from reference TRBV3-1 and TRBJ1-1 gives the full variable domain: DTAVSQTPKYLVTQMGNDKSIKCEQNLGHDTMYWYKQDSKKFLKIMFSYNNKELIINETVPNRFSPKSPDKAHLNLHINSLELGDSAVYFCASSQDSGSGTEAFFGQGTRLTVV.

This clonotype was seen just once. It may be a read error: a sequence one base away is much more abundant. The V and J genes are TRBV7-2 and TRBJ1-1; D is undetermined. The V gene's germline CDR1 is SGHTA and CDR2 FQGNSA. V was pared by 1 base and J by 11 bases, with 14 bases between. This CDR3 spans 13 amino acids. CDR3 DNA sequence: TGTGCCAGCAGCTTAGGCGCGGGATTCCAGGCTTTCTTT. Amino acid sequence: CASSLGAGFQAFF.

On this clonotype: This may be a read error: a much more frequent sequence differs by one nucleotide. The chain couples TRBV4-3 to TRBJ2-1, with a possible D match to TRBD1 (5 bases). CDR1 LGHNA and CDR2 YSLEER come from the germline V gene. This CDR3 has 14 residues. V lost 4 bases and J lost 5, with 12 bases in between. The CDR3 loop is CASSLEFRDNEQFF. The CDR3 coding sequence is TGCGCCAGCAGCCTAGAGTTCAGGGACAATGAGCAGTTCTTC.

With regard to this clonotype: Given the absence of the conserved phenylalanine or tryptophan at the CDR3 end, a read error is likely. J is TRBJ1-3 and V is TRBV4-3; D call uncertain. The V end was cut by 0 bases, the J end by 4 bases, with 13 bases between. Germline V gene lookup returns CDR1 LGHNA and CDR2 YSLEER. The CDR3 contains 16 residues. CDR3 sequence: CASSQDIAGFGNTIYL. DNA for the CDR3: TGCGCCAGCAGCCAAGACATTGCTGGCTTCGGAAACACCATATATCTT.

This clonotype occurred many times. The chain combines TRBV27 with TRBJ2-1; D is uncertain. V lost 5 bases and J 3 bases, leaving 23 bases between the germline ends. This CDR3 comprises 18 residues. The germline V gene has CDR1 MNHEY and CDR2 SMNVEV (reference sequence). The CDR3 bases are TGTGCCAGCAGTCCCATTTCCCGACGACGGACGATCTACAATGAGCAGTTCTTC. It translates to CASSPISRRRTIYNEQFF.